This entry lists 5 T cell receptor beta chains sequenced from one sample in a study of technical replicates of blood from a few donors. The protocol was immunoSEQ multiplex PCR, while the TCRdb copy is restricted to in-frame clones and leaves out a portion. This repertoire shows 75,000 to 100,000 clones, around 90% found once; its top ten account for under 0.3%. The sequenced sample consisted of T cells isolated from PBMCs. These TCRs come from a human donor in good health.

The chain carries TRBV15 and TRBJ2-7; maybe TRBD2 (6 bases). CDR1 and CDR2 from the germline V gene are LNHNV and YYDKDF (reference sequence). The CDR3 covers 15 residues. The V and J ends lost 0 bases and 3 bases respectively, with 12 bases between them. The CDR3 loop reads CATSRDGTVNYEQYF. DNA of the CDR3: TGTGCCACCAGCAGAGATGGGACTGTAAACTACGAGCAGTACTTC.

The chain employs TRBV11-3 and TRBJ2-3; the D gene is possibly TRBD2 (7 bases). Germline V gives CDR1 SGHNT, CDR2 YENEEA. V was clipped by 5 bases and J by 2 bases, with 20 bases between them. The CDR3 covers 17 residues. The CDR3 here is CASSPGGQGTSTDTQYF. In nucleotides, the CDR3 is TGTGCCAGCAGCCCCGGGGGGCAGGGGACATCCACAGATACGCAGTATTTT.

The CDR3 DNA reads as TGTGCCAGCAGTTCGGGACTAGCGGGAGCCGGCTCCTACAATGAGCAGTTCTTC. Translated: CASSSGLAGAGSYNEQFF. The chain has TRBV27 and TRBJ2-1; 14 bases fit TRBD2. Germline CDR1 reads MNHEY; CDR2 reads SMNVEV (reference sequence). The CDR3 sequence is 18 residues long. The J segment lost 0 bases and the V segment lost 4 bases, leaving 5 bases of the junction unmatched.

CDR3 coding DNA: TGTGCCAGTAGTATCCCCACTAGCGGGGTCAACAATGAGCAGTTCTTC. It codes for CASSIPTSGVNNEQFF. The chain carries TRBV19 and TRBJ2-1, with 10 bases aligning to TRBD2. Losses at the gene ends were 3 bases for V and 5 bases for J; bases not matched to a gene: 7. Germline V CDR1 and CDR2: LNHDA, SQIVND (reference sequence). This CDR3 is built from 16 residues.

The chain is built from TRBV9 and TRBJ2-3, with D possibly being TRBD1 (6 bases). CDR1 is SGDLS, CDR2 YYNGEE, per germline. The CDR3 consists of 14 residues. Trimming removed 4 bases from V and 3 bases from J, with 12 bases in between. Here the CDR3 reads CASSLLDRTDTQYF. The CDR3 bases are TGTGCCAGCAGCTTACTGGACAGAACAGATACGCAGTATTTT.